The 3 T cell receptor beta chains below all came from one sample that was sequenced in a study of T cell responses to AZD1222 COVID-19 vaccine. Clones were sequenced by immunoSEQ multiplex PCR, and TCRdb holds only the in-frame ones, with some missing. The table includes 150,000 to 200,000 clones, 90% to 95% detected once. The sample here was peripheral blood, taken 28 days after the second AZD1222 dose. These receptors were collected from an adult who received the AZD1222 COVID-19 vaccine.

CDR3 region: CASSPKGGSNQPQHF. DNA of the CDR3: TGTGCCAGCAGCCCCAAGGGAGGTAGCAATCAGCCCCAGCATTTT. This chain uses TRBV4-2 with TRBJ1-5, with D uncertain. Germline V gives CDR1 LGHNA, CDR2 YNFKEQ. Trimming took off 4 bases at V and 0 bases at J, with 10 bases between the two ends. This CDR3 contains 15 residues.

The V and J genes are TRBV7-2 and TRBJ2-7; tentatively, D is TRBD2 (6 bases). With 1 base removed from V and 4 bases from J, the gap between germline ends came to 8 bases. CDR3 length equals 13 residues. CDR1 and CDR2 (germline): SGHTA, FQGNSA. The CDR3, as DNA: TGTGCCAGCAGCTTAGGCCGGGGGTACGAGCAGTACTTC. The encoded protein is CASSLGRGYEQYF.

CDR3 residues: CASSPRPTGMTEKLFF. CDR3 nucleotides: TGTGCCAGCAGCCCCAGACCCACAGGGATGACGGAAAAACTGTTTTTT. This chain uses TRBV7-8 with TRBJ1-4; TRBD1 might be the D (6 bases). The germline gives CDR1 SGHVS, CDR2 FQNEAQ. The germline V and J ends were trimmed by 5 bases and 8 bases, with 21 bases remaining between them. The CDR3 spans 16 residues.